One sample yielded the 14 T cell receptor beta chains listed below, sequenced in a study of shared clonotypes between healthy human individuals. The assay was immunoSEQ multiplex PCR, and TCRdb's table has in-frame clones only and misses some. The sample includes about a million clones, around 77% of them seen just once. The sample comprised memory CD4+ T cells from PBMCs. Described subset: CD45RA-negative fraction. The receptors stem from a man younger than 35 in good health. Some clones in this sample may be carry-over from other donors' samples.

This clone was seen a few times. In DNA, the CDR3 is TGTGCCATCAGTGCAGGGCGGGACCAAGATACGCAGTATTTT. This translates into CAISAGRDQDTQYF. This rearrangement joins TRBV10-3 to TRBJ2-3; tentative D call: TRBD2 (6 bases). CDR1 ENHRY and CDR2 SYGVKD come from the germline V gene. The CDR3 sequence is 14 residues long. V lost 4 bases and J lost 5, with 13 bases in between.

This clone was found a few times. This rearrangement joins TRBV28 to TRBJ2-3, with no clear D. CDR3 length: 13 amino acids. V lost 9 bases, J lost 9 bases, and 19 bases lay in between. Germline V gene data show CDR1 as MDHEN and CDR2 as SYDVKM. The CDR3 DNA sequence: TGTGCCAGTCGTGGCAGCCGCTCAGGAACGCAGTATTTT. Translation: CASRGSRSGTQYF.

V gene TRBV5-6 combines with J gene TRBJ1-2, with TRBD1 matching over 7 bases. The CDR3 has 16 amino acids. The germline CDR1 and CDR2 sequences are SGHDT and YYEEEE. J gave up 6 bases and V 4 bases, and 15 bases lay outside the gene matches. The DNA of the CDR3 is TGTGCCAGCAGCAACCTCCATGCGACAGGGATGAATGGCTACACCTTC. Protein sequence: CASSNLHATGMNGYTF.

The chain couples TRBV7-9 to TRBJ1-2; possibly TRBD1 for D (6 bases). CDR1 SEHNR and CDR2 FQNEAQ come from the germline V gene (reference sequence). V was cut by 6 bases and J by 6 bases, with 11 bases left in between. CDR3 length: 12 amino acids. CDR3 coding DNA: TGTGCCAGCAGTGTGGACAGAAATGGCTACACCTTC. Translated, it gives CASSVDRNGYTF. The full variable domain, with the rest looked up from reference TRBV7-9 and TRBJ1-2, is DTGVSQNPRHKITKRGQNVTFRCDPISEHNRLYWYRQTLGQGPEFLTYFQNEAQLEKSRLLSDRFSAERPKGSFSTLEIQRTEQGDSAMYLCASSVDRNGYTFGSGTRLTVV.

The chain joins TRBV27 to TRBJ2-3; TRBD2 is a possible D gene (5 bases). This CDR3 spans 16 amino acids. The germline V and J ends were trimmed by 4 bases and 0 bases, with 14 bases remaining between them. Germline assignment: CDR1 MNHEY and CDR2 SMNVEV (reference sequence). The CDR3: CASSSRLGASTDTQYF. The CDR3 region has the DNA TGTGCCAGCAGTTCCCGTTTGGGAGCTAGCACAGATACGCAGTATTTT.

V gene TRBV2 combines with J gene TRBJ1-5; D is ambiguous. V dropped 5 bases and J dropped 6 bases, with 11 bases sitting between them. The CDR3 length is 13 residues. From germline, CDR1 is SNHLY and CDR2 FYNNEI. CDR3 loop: CASSRNWGQPQHF. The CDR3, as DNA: TGTGCCAGCAGTAGGAACTGGGGTCAGCCCCAGCATTTT. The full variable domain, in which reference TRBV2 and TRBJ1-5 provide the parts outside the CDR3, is EPEVTQTPSHQVTQMGQEVILRCVPISNHLYFYWYRQILGQKVEFLVSFYNNEISEKSEIFDDQFSVERPDGSNFTLKIRSTKLEDSAMYFCASSRNWGQPQHFGDGTRLSIL.

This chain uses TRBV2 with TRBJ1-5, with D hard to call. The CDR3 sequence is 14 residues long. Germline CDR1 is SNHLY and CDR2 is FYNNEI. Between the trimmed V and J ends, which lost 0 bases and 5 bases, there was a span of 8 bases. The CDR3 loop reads CASSEAFGDQPQHF. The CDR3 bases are TGTGCCAGCAGTGAAGCTTTCGGAGATCAGCCCCAGCATTTT. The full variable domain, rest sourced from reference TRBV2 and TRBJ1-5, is EPEVTQTPSHQVTQMGQEVILRCVPISNHLYFYWYRQILGQKVEFLVSFYNNEISEKSEIFDDQFSVERPDGSNFTLKIRSTKLEDSAMYFCASSEAFGDQPQHFGDGTRLSIL.

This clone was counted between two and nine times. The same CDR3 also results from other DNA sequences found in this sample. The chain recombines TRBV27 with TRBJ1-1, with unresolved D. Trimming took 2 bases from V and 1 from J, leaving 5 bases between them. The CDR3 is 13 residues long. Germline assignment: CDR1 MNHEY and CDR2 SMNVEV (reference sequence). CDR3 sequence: CASSLTRNTEAFF. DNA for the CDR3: TGTGCCAGCAGTTTAACCAGGAACACTGAAGCTTTCTTT.

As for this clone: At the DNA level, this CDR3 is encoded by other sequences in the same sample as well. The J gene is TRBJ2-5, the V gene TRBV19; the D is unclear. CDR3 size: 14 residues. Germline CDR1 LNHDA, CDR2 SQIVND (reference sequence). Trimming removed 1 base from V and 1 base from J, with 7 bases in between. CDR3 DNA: TGTGCCAGTAGTATAGGCCCTAGCCAAGAGACCCAGTACTTC. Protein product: CASSIGPSQETQYF.

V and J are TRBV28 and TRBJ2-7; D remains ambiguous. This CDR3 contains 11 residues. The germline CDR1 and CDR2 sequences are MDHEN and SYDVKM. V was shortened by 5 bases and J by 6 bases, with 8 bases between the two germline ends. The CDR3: CASSHTGEQYF. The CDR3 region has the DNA TGTGCCAGCAGTCACACTGGCGAGCAGTACTTC.

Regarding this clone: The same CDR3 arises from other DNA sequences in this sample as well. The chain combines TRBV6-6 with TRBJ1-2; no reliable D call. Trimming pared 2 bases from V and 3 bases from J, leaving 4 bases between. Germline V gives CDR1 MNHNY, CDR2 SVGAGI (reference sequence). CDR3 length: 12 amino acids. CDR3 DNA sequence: TGTGCCAGCAGTTACCGGGACTATGGCTACACCTTC. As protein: CASSYRDYGYTF.

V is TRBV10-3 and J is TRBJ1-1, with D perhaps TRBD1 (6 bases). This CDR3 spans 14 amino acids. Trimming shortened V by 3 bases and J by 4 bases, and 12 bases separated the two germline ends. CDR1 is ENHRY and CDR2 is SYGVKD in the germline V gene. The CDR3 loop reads CAISDGRGATEAFF. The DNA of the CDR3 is TGTGCCATCAGTGACGGCAGGGGAGCCACTGAAGCTTTCTTT.

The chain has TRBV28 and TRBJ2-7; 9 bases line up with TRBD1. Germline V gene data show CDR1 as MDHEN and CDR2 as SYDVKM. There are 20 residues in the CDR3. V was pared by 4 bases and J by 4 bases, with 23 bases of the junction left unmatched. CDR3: CASSSSHSEQGAAVTYEQYF. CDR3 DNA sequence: TGTGCCAGCAGTTCCTCTCACTCTGAACAGGGGGCGGCCGTTACATACGAGCAGTACTTC.

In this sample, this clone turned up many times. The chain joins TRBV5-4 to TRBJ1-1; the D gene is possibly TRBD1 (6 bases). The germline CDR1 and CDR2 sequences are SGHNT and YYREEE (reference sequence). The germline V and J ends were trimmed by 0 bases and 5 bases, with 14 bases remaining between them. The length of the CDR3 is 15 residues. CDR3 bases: TGTGCCAGCAGCTTGGTTCAGGGGCCGGGGACTGAAGCTTTCTTT. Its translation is CASSLVQGPGTEAFF.